Following are 16 T cell receptor beta chains from one sample sequenced in a study of cytomegalovirus exposure and HLA in healthy donors. With 60 Vbeta and 13 Jbeta primers, the PCR was carried out. The data were produced by immunoSEQ multiplex PCR, yet TCRdb's version contains in-frame clones alone and is incomplete. The sample has approximately 120,000 clones; approximately 80% are singletons. The sample comprised PBMCs. These receptors originate from a man aged 30-40 years in good health and CMV-seronegative.

This CDR3 reads CASSIEGTANSNQPQHF. The CDR3 region has the DNA TGTGCCAGTAGTATAGAAGGGACAGCTAATAGCAATCAGCCCCAGCATTTT. The chain has TRBV19 and TRBJ1-5, with TRBD1 identical over 7 bases. Trimming removed 0 bases from V and 0 bases from J; junction bases left unmatched: 5. Per the germline V gene, CDR1 is LNHDA and CDR2 is SQIVND (reference sequence). This CDR3 spans 17 amino acids.

The chain combines TRBV11-2 with TRBJ2-3; no reliable D call. The germline gives CDR1 SGHAT, CDR2 FQNNGV. The CDR3 has 13 amino acids. V was shortened by 1 base and J by 3 bases, with 5 bases between the two germline ends. The CDR3 here is CASSLGTTDTQYF. The CDR3 nucleotides are TGTGCCAGCAGCTTAGGAACTACAGATACGCAGTATTTT.

The chain has TRBV15 and TRBJ2-3; the D gene is possibly TRBD1 (7 bases). V was shortened by 1 base and J by 0 bases, with 20 bases between the two germline ends. Germline-derived CDR1 and CDR2 are LNHNV and YYDKDF (reference sequence). The CDR3 is 19 residues long. The CDR3 DNA reads TGTGCCACCAGCAGAGGCGGGGACAGCCCTATAACTAGCACAGATACGCAGTATTTT. This codes for CATSRGGDSPITSTDTQYF. Full variable domain (outside the CDR3, taken from reference TRBV15 and TRBJ2-3): DAMVIQNPRYQVTQFGKPVTLSCSQTLNHNVMYWYQQKSSQAPKLLFHYYDKDFNNEADTPDNFQSRRPNTSFCFLDIRSPGLGDTAMYLCATSRGGDSPITSTDTQYFGPGTRLTVL.

The CDR3 coding sequence is TGCGCCAGCAGCGGGACTTTATCGAACACCGGGGAGCTGTTTTTT. Its translation: CASSGTLSNTGELFF. The chain combines TRBV5-1 with TRBJ2-2, with D maybe TRBD2 (6 bases). Germline CDR1 reads SGHRS; CDR2 reads YFSETQ. Trimming removed 4 bases from V and 0 bases from J, with 10 bases in between. CDR3 size: 15 residues.

The rearrangement uses TRBV5-1 and TRBJ2-1; 9 nucleotides agree with TRBD2. This CDR3 region has 18 residues. Germline CDR1 and CDR2: SGHRS and YFSETQ. V dropped 4 bases and J dropped 10; count of bases not matched to a gene: 21. The CDR3 DNA follows: TGCGCCAGCAGCACCGGACTCTTAGCGGGAGATTTGTCATGGGAGCAGTTCTTC. Amino acids: CASSTGLLAGDLSWEQFF.

This chain joins TRBV10-3 and TRBJ1-4; D gene unclear. V was trimmed by 3 bases and J by 0 bases, leaving 14 bases between them. The CDR3 extends over 17 amino acids. The V gene's germline CDR1 is ENHRY and CDR2 SYGVKD. In nucleotides, the CDR3 is TGTGCCATCAGTGATATCCTAGATCACTCAACTAATGAAAAACTGTTTTTT. As protein: CAISDILDHSTNEKLFF.

The chain couples TRBV15 to TRBJ2-2, with 8 bases matching TRBD1. The length of the CDR3 is 15 residues. Trimming at V came to 8 bases and at J to 5 bases, leaving 10 bases not matched to a gene. CDR1 and CDR2 from the germline V gene are LNHNV and YYDKDF (reference sequence). The CDR3 DNA reads TGTGCCACCCTTGGGGCAGGGGGCGCGACCGGGGAGCTGTTTTTT. It translates to CATLGAGGATGELFF. Complete variable domain (other parts from reference TRBV15 and TRBJ2-2): DAMVIQNPRYQVTQFGKPVTLSCSQTLNHNVMYWYQQKSSQAPKLLFHYYDKDFNNEADTPDNFQSRRPNTSFCFLDIRSPGLGDTAMYLCATLGAGGATGELFFGEGSRLTVL.

This clone was detected only once. The J gene is TRBJ2-6, the V gene TRBV14; D gene unclear. Germline values: CDR1 SGHDN, CDR2 FVKESK. Between the trimmed V and J ends, which lost 5 bases and 4 bases, there was a span of 9 bases. This CDR3 is 14 amino acids long. The CDR3 sequence: CASSSGLGANVLTF. The CDR3 DNA is TGTGCCAGCAGCTCAGGCTTGGGGGCCAACGTCCTGACTTTC. Looking up the rest from reference TRBV14 and TRBJ2-6 gives the full variable domain: EAGVTQFPSHSVIEKGQTVTLRCDPISGHDNLYWYRRVMGKEIKFLLHFVKESKQDESGMPNNRFLAERTGGTYSTLKVQPAELEDSGVYFCASSSGLGANVLTFGAGSRLTVL.

This chain joins TRBV19 and TRBJ1-4; TRBD1 matches at 7 bases. V was clipped by 5 bases and J by 8 bases; unmatched bases: 11. The CDR3 sequence is 15 residues long. Germline CDR1 and CDR2: LNHDA and SQIVND (reference sequence). CDR3 nucleotides: TGTGCCAGTAGTCTCACGGACAGGAAGGGCGAAAAACTGTTTTTT. Its protein is CASSLTDRKGEKLFF.

The V and J genes are TRBV9 and TRBJ2-1, with TRBD2 matching 11 bases. V gave up 0 bases and J gave up 4 bases; unmatched junction bases: 3. The CDR3 consists of 16 residues. The germline gives CDR1 SGDLS, CDR2 YYNGEE. The CDR3 reads CASSVVTSGGYNEQFF. In DNA, the CDR3 is TGTGCCAGCAGCGTAGTAACTAGCGGGGGTTACAATGAGCAGTTCTTC.

The chain carries TRBV7-8 and TRBJ2-2, with TRBD1 as a possible D gene (6 bases). Germline CDR1 and CDR2: SGHVS and FQNEAQ. Trimming removed 5 bases from V and 2 bases from J, with 12 bases in between. There are 15 residues in the CDR3. CDR3: CASSSDRFNTGELFF. In nucleotides, the CDR3 is TGTGCCAGCAGCAGCGACAGGTTTAACACCGGGGAGCTGTTTTTT.

The chain combines TRBV5-8 with TRBJ2-7, with TRBD2 identical over 9 bases. The CDR3 totals 15 residues. CDR1 is SGHTS, CDR2 YDEGEE, per germline. Unmatched junction bases numbered 4, after V lost 0 bases and J lost 3 bases. The CDR3: CASSLATSGLYEQYF. The CDR3 DNA reads TGTGCCAGCAGCTTGGCGACTAGCGGCCTCTACGAGCAGTACTTC.

The chain employs TRBV11-3 and TRBJ2-5; possibly TRBD1 for D (6 bases). Looked up from germline, CDR1 is SGHNT and CDR2 is YENEEA. V lost 5 bases and J 2 bases, leaving 12 bases between the germline ends. The CDR3 runs to 14 residues. CDR3 sequence: CASSPDRTQETQYF. The CDR3 DNA follows: TGTGCCAGCAGCCCCGACAGGACTCAAGAGACCCAGTACTTC.

The rearrangement links TRBV6-1 to TRBJ1-5; D might be TRBD1 (6 bases). This CDR3 contains 15 residues. Germline lookup yields CDR1 MNHNS and CDR2 SASEGT. V dropped 4 bases and J dropped 5 bases, with 15 bases sitting between them. CDR3 region: CASSASWDIDQPQHF. The CDR3 bases are TGTGCCAGCAGTGCCTCCTGGGACATCGATCAGCCCCAGCATTTT.

J is TRBJ1-6 and V is TRBV5-1; D is unclear. There are 16 residues in the CDR3. Germline V gene sequence: CDR1 SGHRS, CDR2 YFSETQ. Trimming stripped 0 bases from V and 0 bases from J, with 7 bases between. The CDR3 DNA is TGCGCCAGCAGCTTGGGTACGAGCTCCTATAATTCACCCCTCCACTTT. Translated, it gives CASSLGTSSYNSPLHF.

The chain uses TRBV27 and TRBJ2-7, with TRBD2 matching over 8 bases. Germline-derived CDR1 and CDR2 are MNHEY and SMNVEV (reference sequence). This CDR3 contains 15 residues. With V trimmed by 2 bases and J by 1 base, 4 bases remained unmatched. The CDR3 bases are TGTGCCAGCAGTTTACTCGCGGGGGGATCCTACGAGCAGTACTTC. Translating it yields CASSLLAGGSYEQYF.